The 5 T cell receptor beta chains presented below share a single source sample, sequenced in a study of blood T cells in healthy people across ages. Primers used in a second PCR of about 6 to 12 cycles were a sample-barcoded 5' primer and a J-beta primer mix. TCRdb independently ran MiXCR on the 5' RACE reads; one entry per CDR3 protein. The sample includes hundreds of thousands of distinct CDR3 sequences, 45% to 50% of them seen just once. The sample taken for sequencing was blood. Every receptor here comes from a woman aged 55 to 70 in good health.

V gene TRBV20-1 combines with J gene TRBJ1-2, with D uncertain. This CDR3 is 13 amino acids long. The V gene's germline CDR1 is DFQATT and CDR2 SNEGSKA (reference sequence). The germline V and J ends were trimmed by 1 base and 4 bases, with 10 bases remaining between them. As DNA, the CDR3 is TGCAGTGCTAGAGTCCCCGGCACCTATGGCTACACCTTC. This gives the protein CSARVPGTYGYTF.

The genes are TRBV7-8 and TRBJ1-1; D call uncertain. Germline CDR1 SGHVS, CDR2 FQNEAQ. This CDR3 contains 14 residues. V lost 3 bases and J 4 bases, leaving 12 bases between the germline ends. CDR3 amino acids: CASSFKPVSTEAFF. The CDR3 nucleotides are TGTGCCAGCAGCTTTAAACCAGTGAGCACTGAAGCTTTCTTT.

The chain recombines TRBV6-1 with TRBJ1-2, with D perhaps matching TRBD1 (5 bases). The CDR3 sequence is 18 residues long. CDR1 and CDR2 from the germline V gene are MNHNS and SASEGT. V lost 3 bases and J 3 bases, leaving 23 bases between the germline ends. CDR3 DNA: TGTGCCAGCAGTGACCCCGGGAGGGGAGCGTATAGCGACTATGGCTACACCTTC. It encodes CASSDPGRGAYSDYGYTF.

As for this clonotype: A much more abundant neighbour one base away suggests this may be a read error. The chain is built from TRBV29-1 and TRBJ2-1; D might be TRBD2 (6 bases). There are 13 residues in the CDR3. In germline, CDR1 is SQVTM, CDR2 ANQGSEA. The V gene lost 3 bases and the J gene lost 13 bases, with 19 bases spanning the gap. For the CDR3, the DNA is TGCAGCGTTGATATTACGGGCGGGGAGACCCAGTTCTTC. Its translation is CSVDITGGETQFF.

The chain joins TRBV5-1 to TRBJ2-2; 13 positions agree with TRBD2. This CDR3 region has 20 residues. J gave up 1 base and V 3 bases, and 12 bases lay outside the gene matches. Germline V lookup: CDR1 SGHRS, CDR2 YFSETQ. The CDR3: CASSSADRLAGGWNTGELFF. The CDR3 region has the DNA TGCGCCAGCAGCTCAGCAGATCGACTAGCGGGAGGCTGGAACACCGGGGAGCTGTTTTTT.